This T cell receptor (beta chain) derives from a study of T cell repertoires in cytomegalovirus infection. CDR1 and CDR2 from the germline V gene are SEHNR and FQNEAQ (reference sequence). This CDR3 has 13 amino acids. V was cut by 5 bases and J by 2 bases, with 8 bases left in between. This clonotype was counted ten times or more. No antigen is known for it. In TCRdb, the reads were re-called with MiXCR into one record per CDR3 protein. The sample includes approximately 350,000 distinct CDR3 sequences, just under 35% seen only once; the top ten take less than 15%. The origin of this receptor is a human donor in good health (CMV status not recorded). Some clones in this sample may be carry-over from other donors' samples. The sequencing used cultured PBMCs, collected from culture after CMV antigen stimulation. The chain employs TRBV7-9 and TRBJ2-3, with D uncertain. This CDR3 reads CASSPISTDTQYF. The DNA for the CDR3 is TGTGCCAGCAGCCCCATTTCCACAGATACGCAGTATTTT.